This TCR beta chain was documented in a study of cytotoxic CD8 clonotypes in ibrutinib-treated CLL. Study-wide background: Included were about a dozen relapsed/refractory and about 14 treatment-naive patients, of whom 17 to 18 were IGHV unmutated. Study observations and caveats: Public clonotypes were rare and shrank or held steady on treatment.

The V end lost 2 bases, the J end lost 4 bases, and 9 bases lay between the germline ends. The germline V gene encodes CDR1 KGHSH and CDR2 LQKENI. There are 14 residues in the CDR3. Sequencing was performed with immunoSEQ multiplex PCR; in TCRdb, only in-frame clones are kept and a portion is missing. This sample has 35,000 to 40,000 clones, with just over 70% found just once. This clone has a handful of counts. Its specificity is unknown. Genomic DNA (about 2 micrograms) was obtained from cryopreserved PBMCs for construction of TCR beta libraries. The chain joins TRBV18 to TRBJ1-5; D remains unclear. The receptor's source is a human donor with chronic lymphocytic leukemia. This specimen consisted of PBMCs, obtained at disease progression, from a patient treated with ibrutinib. CDR3 region: CASSPLGSNQPQHF. CDR3 nucleotide sequence: TGTGCCAGCTCACCATTGGGGTCAAATCAGCCCCAGCATTTT.